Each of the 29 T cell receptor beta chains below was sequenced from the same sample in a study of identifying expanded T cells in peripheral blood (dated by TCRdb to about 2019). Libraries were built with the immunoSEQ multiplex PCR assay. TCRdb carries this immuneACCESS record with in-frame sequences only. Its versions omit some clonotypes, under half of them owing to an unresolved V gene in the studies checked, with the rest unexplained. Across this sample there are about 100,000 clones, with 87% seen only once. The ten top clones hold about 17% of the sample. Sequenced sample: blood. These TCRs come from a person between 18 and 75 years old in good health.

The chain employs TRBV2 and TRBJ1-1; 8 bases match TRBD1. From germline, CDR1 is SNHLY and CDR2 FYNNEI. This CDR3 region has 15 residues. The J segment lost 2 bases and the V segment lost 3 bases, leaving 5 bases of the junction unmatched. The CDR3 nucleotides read TGTGCCAGCAGTGACCCAGGGGGCACCAACACTGAAGCTTTCTTT. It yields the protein CASSDPGGTNTEAFF.

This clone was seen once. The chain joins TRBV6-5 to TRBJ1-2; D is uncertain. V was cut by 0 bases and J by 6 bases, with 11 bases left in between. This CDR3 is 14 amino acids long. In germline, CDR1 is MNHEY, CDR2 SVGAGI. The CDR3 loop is CASSYSLRGNGYTF. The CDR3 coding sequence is TGTGCCAGCAGTTACTCGCTCCGAGGGAATGGCTACACCTTC.

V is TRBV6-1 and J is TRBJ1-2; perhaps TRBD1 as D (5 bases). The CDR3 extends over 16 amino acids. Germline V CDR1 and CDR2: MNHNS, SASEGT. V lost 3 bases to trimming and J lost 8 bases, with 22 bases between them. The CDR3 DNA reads TGTGCCAGCAGTGATCTTTTGGGGCAGGCTCATTTAGGCTACACCTTC. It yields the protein CASSDLLGQAHLGYTF.

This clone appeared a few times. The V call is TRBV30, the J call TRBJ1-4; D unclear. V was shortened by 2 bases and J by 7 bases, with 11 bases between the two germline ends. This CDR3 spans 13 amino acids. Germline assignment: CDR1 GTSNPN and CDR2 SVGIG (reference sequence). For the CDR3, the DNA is TGTGCCTGGAGTCGTGAATGGGGTGAAAAACTGTTTTTT. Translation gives CAWSREWGEKLFF.

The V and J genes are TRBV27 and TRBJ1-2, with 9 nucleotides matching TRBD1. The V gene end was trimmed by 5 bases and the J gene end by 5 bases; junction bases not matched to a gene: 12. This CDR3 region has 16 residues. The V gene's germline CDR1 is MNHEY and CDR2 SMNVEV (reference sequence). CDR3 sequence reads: CASSHAPGQGHYGYTF. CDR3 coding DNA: TGTGCCAGCAGTCACGCACCGGGACAGGGACATTATGGCTACACCTTC.

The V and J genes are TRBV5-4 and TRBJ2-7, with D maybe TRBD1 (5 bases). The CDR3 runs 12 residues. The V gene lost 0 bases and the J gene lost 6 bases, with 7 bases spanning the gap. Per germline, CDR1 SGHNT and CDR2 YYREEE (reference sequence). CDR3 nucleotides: TGTGCCAGCAGCTTGGGTAGGGGCGAGCAGTACTTC. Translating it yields CASSLGRGEQYF.

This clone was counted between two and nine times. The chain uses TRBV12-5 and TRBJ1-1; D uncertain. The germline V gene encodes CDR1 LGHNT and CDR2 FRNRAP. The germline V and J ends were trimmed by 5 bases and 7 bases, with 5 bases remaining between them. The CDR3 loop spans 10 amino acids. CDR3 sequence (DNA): TGTGCTAGTGGTGTGGGTGAAGCTTTCTTT. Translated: CASGVGEAFF.

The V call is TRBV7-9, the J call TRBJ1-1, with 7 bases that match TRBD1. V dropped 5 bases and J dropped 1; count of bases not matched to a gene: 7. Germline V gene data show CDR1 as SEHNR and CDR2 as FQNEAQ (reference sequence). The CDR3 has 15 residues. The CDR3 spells CASSPNRGSNTEAFF. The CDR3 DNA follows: TGTGCCAGCAGCCCGAACAGGGGATCGAACACTGAAGCTTTCTTT.

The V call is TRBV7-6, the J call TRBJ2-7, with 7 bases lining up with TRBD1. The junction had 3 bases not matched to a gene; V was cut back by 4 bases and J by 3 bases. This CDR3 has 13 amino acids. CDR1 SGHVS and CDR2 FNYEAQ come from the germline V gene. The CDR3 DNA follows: TGTGCCAGCAGCTCCGGGACAGACTACGAGCAGTACTTC. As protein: CASSSGTDYEQYF.

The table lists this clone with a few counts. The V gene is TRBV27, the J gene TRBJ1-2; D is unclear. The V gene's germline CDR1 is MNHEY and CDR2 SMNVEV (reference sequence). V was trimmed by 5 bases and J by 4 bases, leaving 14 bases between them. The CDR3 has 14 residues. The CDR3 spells CASSPRAESYGYTF. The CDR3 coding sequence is TGTGCCAGCAGTCCCCGCGCGGAAAGCTATGGCTACACCTTC.

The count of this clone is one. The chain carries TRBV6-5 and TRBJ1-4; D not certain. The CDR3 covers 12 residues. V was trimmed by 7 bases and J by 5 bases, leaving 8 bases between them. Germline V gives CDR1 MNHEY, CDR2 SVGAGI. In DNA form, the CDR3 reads TGTGCCAGCAACAGACTGAATGAAAAACTGTTTTTT. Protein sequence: CASNRLNEKLFF.

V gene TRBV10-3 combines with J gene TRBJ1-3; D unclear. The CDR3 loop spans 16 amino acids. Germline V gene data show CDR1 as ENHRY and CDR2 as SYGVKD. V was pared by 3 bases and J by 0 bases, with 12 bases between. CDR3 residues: CAISETLTASGNTIYF. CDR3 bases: TGTGCCATCAGTGAAACCCTCACGGCCTCTGGAAACACCATATATTTT.

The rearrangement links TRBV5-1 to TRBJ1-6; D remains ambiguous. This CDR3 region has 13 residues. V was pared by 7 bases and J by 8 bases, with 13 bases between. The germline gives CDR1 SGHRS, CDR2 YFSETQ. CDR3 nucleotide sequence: TGCGCCAGCGGACCTACCAAGGATTCACCCCTCCACTTT. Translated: CASGPTKDSPLHF.

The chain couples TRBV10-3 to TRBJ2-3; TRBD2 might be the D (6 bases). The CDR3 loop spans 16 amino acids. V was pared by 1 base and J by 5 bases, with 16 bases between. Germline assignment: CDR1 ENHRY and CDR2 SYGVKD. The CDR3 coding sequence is TGTGCCATCAGTGAGTGGGGGGACCTCCTGGGAGATACGCAGTATTTT. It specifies CAISEWGDLLGDTQYF.

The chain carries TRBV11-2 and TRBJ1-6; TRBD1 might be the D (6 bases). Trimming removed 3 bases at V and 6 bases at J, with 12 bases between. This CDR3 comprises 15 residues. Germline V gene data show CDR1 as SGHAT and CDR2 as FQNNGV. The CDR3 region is CASSFWGATNSPLHF. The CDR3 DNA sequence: TGTGCCAGCAGCTTTTGGGGGGCGACTAATTCACCCCTCCACTTT.

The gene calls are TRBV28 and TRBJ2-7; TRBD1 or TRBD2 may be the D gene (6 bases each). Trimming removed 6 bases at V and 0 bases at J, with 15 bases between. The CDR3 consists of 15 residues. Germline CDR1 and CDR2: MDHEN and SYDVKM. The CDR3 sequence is CASSLWTAGSYEQYF. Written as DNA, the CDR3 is TGTGCCAGCAGCCTTTGGACAGCGGGCTCCTACGAGCAGTACTTC. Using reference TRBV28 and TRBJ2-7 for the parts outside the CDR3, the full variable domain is DVKVTQSSRYLVKRTGEKVFLECVQDMDHENMFWYRQDPGLGLRLIYFSYDVKMKEKGDIPEGYSVSREKKERFSLILESASTNQTSMYLCASSLWTAGSYEQYFGPGTRLTVT.

CDR3 DNA sequence: TGTGCCAGCAGCTCAACAATAAGGAGGGACAATGAGCAGTTCTTC. Protein sequence: CASSSTIRRDNEQFF. This chain links TRBV7-2 with TRBJ2-1; D is perhaps TRBD2 (6 bases). The CDR3 runs to 15 residues. The ends were cut back, 4 bases at V and 5 bases at J, with 15 bases in the middle. From germline, CDR1 is SGHTA and CDR2 FQGNSA.

Here the CDR3 DNA reads TGTGCCAGCAGCCGCGCTGACAGGACTTCCTACGAGCAGTACTTC. Its protein is CASSRADRTSYEQYF. The V and J genes are TRBV7-9 and TRBJ2-7; D might be TRBD1 (6 bases). There are 15 residues in the CDR3. In germline, CDR1 is SEHNR, CDR2 FQNEAQ (reference sequence). V dropped 5 bases and J dropped 1 base, with 15 bases sitting between them.

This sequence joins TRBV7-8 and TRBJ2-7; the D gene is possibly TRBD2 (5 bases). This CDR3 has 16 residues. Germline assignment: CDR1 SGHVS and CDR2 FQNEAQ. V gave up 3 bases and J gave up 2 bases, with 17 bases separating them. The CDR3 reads CASSFGDSNGAYEQYF. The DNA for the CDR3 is TGTGCCAGCAGCTTCGGGGATTCAAATGGGGCCTACGAGCAGTACTTC.

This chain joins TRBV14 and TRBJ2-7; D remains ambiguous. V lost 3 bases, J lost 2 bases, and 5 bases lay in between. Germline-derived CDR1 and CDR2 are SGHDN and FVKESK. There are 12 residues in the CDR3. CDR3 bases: TGTGCCAGCAGCCACAGTCCCTACGAGCAGTACTTC. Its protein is CASSHSPYEQYF.

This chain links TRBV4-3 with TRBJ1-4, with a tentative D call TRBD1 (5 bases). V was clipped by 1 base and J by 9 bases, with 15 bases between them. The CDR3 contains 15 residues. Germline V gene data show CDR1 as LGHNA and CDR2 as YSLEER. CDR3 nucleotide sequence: TGCGCCAGCAGCCAAGGCTCCGGGACGGCCAAAAAACTGTTTTTT. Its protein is CASSQGSGTAKKLFF.

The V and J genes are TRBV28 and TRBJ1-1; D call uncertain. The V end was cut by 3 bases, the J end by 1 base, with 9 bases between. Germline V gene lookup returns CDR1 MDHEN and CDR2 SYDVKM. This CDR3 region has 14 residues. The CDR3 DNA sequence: TGTGCCAGCAGTTTTTATACGGCGAACACTGAAGCTTTCTTT. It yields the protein CASSFYTANTEAFF.

CDR3 nucleotide sequence: TGCGCCAGCAGCTCCCGGGGCGGGCTTTCGGACAATGAGCAGTTCTTC. It codes for CASSSRGGLSDNEQFF. V gene TRBV5-1 combines with J gene TRBJ2-1, with D possibly called TRBD1 or TRBD2 (5 bases each). Germline V lookup: CDR1 SGHRS, CDR2 YFSETQ. V dropped 3 bases and J dropped 5 bases, with 18 bases sitting between them. This CDR3 comprises 16 residues.

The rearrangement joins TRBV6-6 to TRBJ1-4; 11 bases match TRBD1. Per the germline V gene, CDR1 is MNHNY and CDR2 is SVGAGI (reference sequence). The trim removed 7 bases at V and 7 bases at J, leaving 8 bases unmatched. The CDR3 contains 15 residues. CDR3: CASMTGQGAREKLFF. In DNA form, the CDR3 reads TGTGCCAGCATGACAGGACAGGGGGCGCGTGAAAAACTGTTTTTT.

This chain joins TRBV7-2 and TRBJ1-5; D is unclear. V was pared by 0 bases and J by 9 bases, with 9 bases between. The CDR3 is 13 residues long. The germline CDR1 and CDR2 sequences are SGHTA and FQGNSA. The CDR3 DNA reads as TGTGCCAGCAGCTTAGCCGGGCCCGCGCCCCAGCATTTT. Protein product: CASSLAGPAPQHF.

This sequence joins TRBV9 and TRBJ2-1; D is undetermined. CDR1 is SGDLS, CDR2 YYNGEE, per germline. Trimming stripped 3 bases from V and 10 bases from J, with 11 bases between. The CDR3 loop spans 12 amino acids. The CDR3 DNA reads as TGTGCCAGCAGCGGGACGTCAATGGAGCAGTTCTTC. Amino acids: CASSGTSMEQFF.

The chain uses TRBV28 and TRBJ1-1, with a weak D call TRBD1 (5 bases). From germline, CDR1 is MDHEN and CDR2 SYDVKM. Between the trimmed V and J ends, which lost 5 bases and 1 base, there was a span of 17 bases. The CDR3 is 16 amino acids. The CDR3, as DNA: TGTGCCAGCAGTGCCTTACAGGACCTAAAGAACACTGAAGCTTTCTTT. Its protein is CASSALQDLKNTEAFF.

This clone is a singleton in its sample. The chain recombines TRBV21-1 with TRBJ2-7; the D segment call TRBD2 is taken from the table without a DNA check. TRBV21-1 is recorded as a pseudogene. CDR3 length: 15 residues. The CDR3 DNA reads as TGTGCCAGCAGCAACGGAGCGGGGGCCTTGGGGAAGCAGTACTTC. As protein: CASSNGAGALGKQYF.

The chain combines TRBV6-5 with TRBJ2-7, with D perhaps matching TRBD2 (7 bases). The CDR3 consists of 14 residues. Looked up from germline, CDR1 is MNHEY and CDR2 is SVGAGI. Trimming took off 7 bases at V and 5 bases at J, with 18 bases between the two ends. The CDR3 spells CASKEGGTHHEQYF. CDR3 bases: TGTGCCAGCAAGGAGGGGGGGACCCACCACGAGCAGTACTTC.